Listed below are T cell receptor beta chains from one sample, sequenced in a study of blood T cell repertoires in COVID-19. Libraries were prepared by immunoSEQ multiplex PCR; TCRdb keeps only in-frame clonotypes and omits some of them. The sample lists about 120,000 clones, around 91% occurring once. The sequenced sample was peripheral blood. The receptors shown here come from a man aged 65 to 85 with active or convalescent COVID-19. Each CDR3 is given with its conserved first and last residue. Fields, in order: CDR3 protein, CDR3 DNA, V gene, clone size, D gene, J gene. A D gene is named only where the DNA matches it firmly. Clone size is shown for a subset of rows, as once, few, many or a class of expanded clone.

CASSPRWEQFF | TGTGCCAGCAGTCCTAGGTGGGAGCAGTTCTTC | TRBV28 | . | . | TRBJ2-1
CASSILAGGPVETQYF | TGTGCCAGTAGTATATTAGCGGGAGGGCCCGTGGAGACCCAGTACTTC | TRBV19 | . | TRBD2 | TRBJ2-5
CASTLSGTDEQYF | TGTGCCAGCACTCTCTCCGGGACAGACGAGCAGTACTTC | TRBV28 | . | TRBD1 | TRBJ2-7
CASSSEGRNPLGYTF | TGTGCCAGCAGCTCAGAGGGCAGGAATCCTTTGGGCTACACCTTC | TRBV7-3 | . | . | TRBJ1-2
CASSQLGGIQPQHF | TGCGCCAGCAGCCAACTTGGGGGGATTCAGCCCCAGCATTTT | TRBV4-1 | . | . | TRBJ1-5
CASSYPTDTGELFF | TGTGCCAGCAGTTACCCGACTGACACCGGGGAGCTGTTTTTT | TRBV6-5 | . | . | TRBJ2-2
CASSPHGSYNEQFF | TGTGCCAGCAGCCCCCACGGGAGTTACAATGAGCAGTTCTTC | TRBV11-3 | . | . | TRBJ2-1
CASGRDISNQPQHF | TGTGCCAGCGGCAGGGATATTAGCAATCAGCCCCAGCATTTT | TRBV28 | . | . | TRBJ1-5
CASSRQGDTGELFF | TGTGCCAGCAGCCGACAGGGGGACACCGGGGAGCTGTTTTTT | TRBV7-3 | . | TRBD1 | TRBJ2-2
CASTPGGGVNTIYF | TGTGCCAGCACCCCGGGAGGGGGCGTTAACACCATATATTTT | TRBV28 | few | TRBD1 | TRBJ1-3
CSVEPGGETQYF | TGCAGCGTTGAGCCAGGGGGCGAGACCCAGTACTTC | TRBV29-1 | . | TRBD1 | TRBJ2-5
CASSGSGSGYEQYF | TGTGCCAGCAGCGGAAGCGGGAGCGGGTACGAGCAGTACTTC | TRBV9 | once | TRBD2 | TRBJ2-7
CASSSETGSYNEQFF | TGTGCCAGCAGTAGTGAAACGGGATCCTACAATGAGCAGTTCTTC | TRBV3-1/TRBV3-2 | . | . | TRBJ2-1
CASSRGQGATGNTIYF | TGTGCCAGTAGTAGGGGACAGGGAGCCACTGGAAACACCATATATTTT | TRBV19 | . | TRBD1 | TRBJ1-3
CASSPRTDFGPYEQYF | TGTGCCAGCAGTCCAAGGACTGATTTCGGCCCGTACGAGCAGTACTTC | TRBV27 | . | . | TRBJ2-7
CASSVGQRVNYGYTF | TGTGCCAGCAGCGTAGGACAGAGAGTCAACTATGGCTACACCTTC | TRBV9 | . | . | TRBJ1-2
CASSDRRSSYNSPLHF | TGTGCCAGTAGTGACAGACGTAGCTCCTATAATTCACCCCTCCACTTT | TRBV19 | few | . | TRBJ1-6
CASRLTGLRELFF | TGTGCCAGCAGACTTACAGGGCTAAGGGAGCTGTTTTTT | TRBV28 | . | . | TRBJ2-2
CASSYSRNYGYTF | TGTGCCAGCAGTTACTCCAGAAACTATGGCTACACCTTC | TRBV6-5 | . | . | TRBJ1-2
CASSHIPDRGVHQPQHF | TGTGCCAGTAGCCATATCCCGGACAGGGGGGTACATCAGCCCCAGCATTTT | TRBV19 | . | TRBD1 | TRBJ1-5
CASSVGGRANEQFF | TGTGCCAGCAGCGTAGGCGGCAGGGCTAATGAGCAGTTCTTC | TRBV9 | . | . | TRBJ2-1
CASSRARVDQETQYF | TGCGCCAGCAGCCGTGCCAGGGTGGACCAAGAGACCCAGTACTTC | TRBV5-1 | . | . | TRBJ2-5
CASRTGVSSYNEQFF | TGTGCCAGCAGAACGGGAGTGTCGTCCTACAATGAGCAGTTCTTC | TRBV6-5 | . | . | TRBJ2-1
CASSGQLSNQPQHF | TGTGCCAGCAGTGGACAGCTTAGCAATCAGCCCCAGCATTTT | TRBV28 | . | . | TRBJ1-5
CASTPFSSYNEQFF | TGTGCCAGTACCCCGTTTAGCTCCTACAATGAGCAGTTCTTC | TRBV19 | . | . | TRBJ2-1